Below, 22 T cell receptor beta chains from the same sample are listed, as sequenced in a study of cytomegalovirus exposure and HLA in healthy donors listed by TCRdb under 2017. Library creation used the immunoSEQ multiplex PCR assay. For the multiplex PCR, a mixture combining 60 forward primers for TCR Vbeta segments and 13 reverse primers for TCR Jbeta segments was used. Held by TCRdb, this immuneACCESS table contains in-frame sequences only and omits some clones. Under half of the omission traces to an unresolved V gene where checked; the cause of the rest is unknown. The sample table shows approximately 200,000 clones, and roughly four fifths are seen once. The ten largest clonotypes hold 3% to 4% of the sample. Material: PBMCs. The receptors come from a woman in her 30s in good health and CMV-seropositive.

This clone occurred a few times. This chain connects TRBV7-2 to TRBJ2-1; D possibly corresponds to TRBD2 (5 bases). The CDR3 runs 12 residues. Trimming removed 6 bases from V and 4 bases from J, with 7 bases in between. Germline assignment: CDR1 SGHTA and CDR2 FQGNSA. CDR3 sequence reads: CASSPGYNEQFF. The DNA for the CDR3 is TGTGCCAGCAGTCCGGGGTACAATGAGCAGTTCTTC. Filled out from reference TRBV7-2 and TRBJ2-1, the complete variable domain reads GAGVSQSPSNKVTEKGKDVELRCDPISGHTALYWYRQSLGQGLEFLIYFQGNSAPDKSGLPSDRFSAERTGGSVSTLTIQRTQQEDSAVYLCASSPGYNEQFFGPGTRLTVL.

The chain employs TRBV6-5 and TRBJ2-7; tentative D call: TRBD1 (5 bases). Trimming took 2 bases from V and 6 from J, leaving 11 bases between them. CDR3 length equals 13 residues. CDR1 MNHEY and CDR2 SVGAGI come from the germline V gene. For the CDR3, the DNA is TGTGCCAGCAGTTACGGTCAGGGTACCGAGCAGTACTTC. Translating it yields CASSYGQGTEQYF.

V gene TRBV19 combines with J gene TRBJ2-7, with D perhaps TRBD1 (6 bases). The V gene lost 5 bases and the J gene lost 1 base, with 9 bases spanning the gap. The CDR3 contains 13 residues. CDR1 is LNHDA, CDR2 SQIVND, per germline (reference sequence). CDR3 in amino acids: CASSDGTSYEQYF. The CDR3, as DNA: TGTGCCAGTAGTGATGGGACATCCTACGAGCAGTACTTC.

The chain has TRBV19 and TRBJ1-5, with D perhaps TRBD1 (6 bases). The V and J ends lost 5 bases and 3 bases respectively, with 14 bases between them. CDR1 and CDR2 (germline): LNHDA, SQIVND (reference sequence). The CDR3 is 15 amino acids. This chain's CDR3 is CASSLQDRFNQPQHF. The CDR3 DNA is TGTGCCAGTAGTCTACAAGACAGGTTCAATCAGCCCCAGCATTTT.

This clone was seen a handful of times. The J gene is TRBJ1-2, the V gene TRBV18; D is undetermined. V was trimmed by 4 bases and J by 2 bases, leaving 8 bases between them. The CDR3 loop spans 13 amino acids. Per germline, CDR1 KGHSH and CDR2 LQKENI. The CDR3 here is CASSLTHNYGYTF. The CDR3, as DNA: TGTGCCAGCTCACTAACACACAACTATGGCTACACCTTC.

This clone appeared once. The chain is built from TRBV5-4 and TRBJ2-7, with 8 bases aligning to TRBD2. CDR1 is SGHNT, CDR2 YYREEE, per germline (reference sequence). The CDR3 loop spans 14 amino acids. The junction had 8 bases not matched to a gene; V was cut back by 5 bases and J by 4 bases. The CDR3 sequence is CASSPGTSVYEQYF. The CDR3 DNA is TGTGCCAGCAGTCCCGGGACTAGTGTGTACGAGCAGTACTTC.

On this clone: One end of the junction does not line up with germline, which may come from a read error. The gene calls are TRBV7-9 and TRBJ2-7, with a tentative D call TRBD2 (5 bases). Germline assignment: CDR1 SEHNR and CDR2 FQNEAQ (reference sequence). The CDR3 runs 13 residues. The CDR3 loop is CSSSLALAYEQYF. In nucleotides, the CDR3 is TGTTCCAGCAGCTTAGCGCTAGCCTACGAGCAGTACTTC.

The CDR3 nucleotides read TGTGCCAGTAGTATTAGCTGGAATCAGCCCCAGCATTTT. As protein: CASSISWNQPQHF. This chain joins TRBV19 and TRBJ1-5, with unresolved D. Germline V gene data show CDR1 as LNHDA and CDR2 as SQIVND (reference sequence). This CDR3 region has 13 residues. Trimming pared 3 bases from V and 4 bases from J, leaving 7 bases between. The whole variable domain, filled in from reference TRBV19 and TRBJ1-5, reads DGGITQSPKYLFRKEGQNVTLSCEQNLNHDAMYWYRQDPGQGLRLIYYSQIVNDFQKGDIAEGYSVSREKKESFPLTVTSAQKNPTAFYLCASSISWNQPQHFGDGTRLSIL.

The chain uses TRBV11-2 and TRBJ2-5, with 8 bases that match TRBD2. The CDR3 loop spans 18 amino acids. Germline CDR1 and CDR2: SGHAT and FQNNGV. The V and J ends lost 1 base and 5 bases, in that order; junction bases with no gene match: 15. The CDR3 region has the DNA TGTGCCAGCAGCTTAGTTAGTATGAGCGGGAGTCCTCGGGAGACCCAGTACTTC. Protein product: CASSLVSMSGSPRETQYF. Using reference TRBV11-2 and TRBJ2-5 for the parts outside the CDR3, the full variable domain is EAGVAQSPRYKIIEKRQSVAFWCNPISGHATLYWYQQILGQGPKLLIQFQNNGVVDDSQLPKDRFSAERLKGVDSTLKIQPAKLEDSAVYLCASSLVSMSGSPRETQYFGPGTRLLVL.

This chain links TRBV12-5 with TRBJ2-4; the D gene is possibly TRBD2 (6 bases). The CDR3 runs 15 residues. Germline values: CDR1 LGHNT, CDR2 FRNRAP. V was shortened by 6 bases and J by 0 bases, with 12 bases between the two germline ends. The CDR3 spells CASGRTGVAKNIQYF. Written as DNA, the CDR3 is TGTGCTAGTGGCCGGACGGGGGTAGCCAAAAACATTCAGTACTTC.

The chain has TRBV27 and TRBJ2-7; 10 bases match TRBD2. Germline-derived CDR1 and CDR2 are MNHEY and SMNVEV (reference sequence). V lost 5 bases, J lost 3 bases, and 4 bases stayed unmatched. The CDR3 spans 14 residues. CDR3 sequence reads: CASSAGLAHYEQYF. The CDR3 DNA reads as TGTGCCAGCAGTGCGGGACTAGCGCACTACGAGCAGTACTTC.

This chain links TRBV7-2 with TRBJ2-7; 7 nucleotides match TRBD1. Per the germline V gene, CDR1 is SGHTA and CDR2 is FQGNSA. Trimming cost V 5 bases and J 2 bases; bases outside gene matches: 6. The CDR3 totals 14 residues. The DNA for the CDR3 is TGTGCCAGCAGCCCGGACAGGAGTACCTACGAGCAGTACTTC. Protein sequence: CASSPDRSTYEQYF.

J is TRBJ2-1 and V is TRBV6-5; possible D gene TRBD2, 6 bases. The germline V gene has CDR1 MNHEY and CDR2 SVGAGI. Between the trimmed V and J ends, which lost 6 bases and 11 bases, there was a span of 20 bases. CDR3 length: 14 amino acids. DNA for the CDR3: TGTGCCAGCAGATCCGGGACTGGAAGGGCACAGCAGTTCTTC. It yields the protein CASRSGTGRAQQFF.

The chain couples TRBV5-4 to TRBJ1-2; the D is unclear. Germline assignment: CDR1 SGHNT and CDR2 YYREEE (reference sequence). The CDR3 has 14 residues. Trimming left V 1 base short and J 6 bases short, with 13 bases between. The CDR3 reads CASSLLQALDGYTF. The DNA of the CDR3 is TGTGCCAGCAGCTTGTTGCAGGCGCTGGATGGCTACACCTTC. The variable domain in full, with the rest retrieved from reference TRBV5-4 and TRBJ1-2, is ETGVTQSPTHLIKTRGQQVTLRCSSQSGHNTVSWYQQALGQGPQFIFQYYREEENGRGNFPPRFSGLQFPNYSSELNVNALELDDSALYLCASSLLQALDGYTFGSGTRLTVV.

The genes are TRBV5-6 and TRBJ1-5; 9 bases fit TRBD1. Germline CDR1 SGHDT, CDR2 YYEEEE. The CDR3 spans 18 residues. The J segment lost 0 bases and the V segment lost 4 bases, leaving 11 bases of the junction unmatched. The DNA for the CDR3 is TGTGCCAGCAGCAATGGGGGACAGGGAGCGTTTAGCAATCAGCCCCAGCATTTT. This gives the protein CASSNGGQGAFSNQPQHF.

This clone was seen more than once but under ten times. V and J are TRBV7-8 and TRBJ2-5, with 11 bases lining up with TRBD2. The trim removed 2 bases at V and 5 bases at J, leaving 7 bases unmatched. Germline CDR1 is SGHVS and CDR2 is FQNEAQ. The CDR3 spans 16 residues. In nucleotides, the CDR3 is TGTGCCAGCAGCTTACGGCCTAGCGGGGGGAGGGAGACCCAGTACTTC. It codes for CASSLRPSGGRETQYF.

On this clone itself: The same CDR3 arises from other DNA sequences in this sample as well. The chain employs TRBV6-5 and TRBJ2-3; 11 positions agree with TRBD2. The V segment lost 7 bases and the J segment 0 bases; nucleotides outside the gene matches: 3. CDR3 length: 15 residues. Germline-derived CDR1 and CDR2 are MNHEY and SVGAGI. The CDR3 protein is CASTRTSGSTDTQYF. The CDR3, as DNA: TGTGCCAGCACCCGGACTAGCGGGAGCACAGATACGCAGTATTTT.

This clone was detected only a few times. The V gene is TRBV6-6, the J gene TRBJ2-7, with D possibly TRBD2 on 5 matching bases. V lost 2 bases, J lost 7 bases, and 15 bases lay in between. This CDR3 is 14 amino acids long. CDR1 is MNHNY, CDR2 SVGAGI, per germline (reference sequence). The CDR3 nucleotides read TGTGCCAGCAGTTACGGTCATAAGAGGGCAGAGCAGTACTTC. Its translation: CASSYGHKRAEQYF.

V gene TRBV28 combines with J gene TRBJ1-4, with TRBD1 matching over 8 bases. The V and J ends lost 5 bases and 2 bases, in that order; junction bases with no gene match: 13. This CDR3 comprises 18 residues. CDR1 and CDR2 from the germline V gene are MDHEN and SYDVKM. The CDR3: CASSPDREMISTNEKLFF. CDR3 DNA: TGTGCCAGCAGTCCGGACAGGGAAATGATTTCTACTAATGAAAAACTGTTTTTT.

J is TRBJ2-7 and V is TRBV6-1; D may be TRBD2 (6 bases). The CDR3 covers 14 residues. V lost 7 bases and J lost 1, with 14 bases in between. CDR1 and CDR2 from the germline V gene are MNHNS and SASEGT. This CDR3 reads CASIPTRGSYEQYF. CDR3 sequence (DNA): TGTGCCAGCATTCCGACTAGAGGGTCCTACGAGCAGTACTTC.

J is TRBJ2-2 and V is TRBV7-9; unclear D gene. The ends were cut back, 5 bases at V and 1 base at J, with 17 bases in the middle. Germline-derived CDR1 and CDR2 are SEHNR and FQNEAQ (reference sequence). The CDR3 spans 17 residues. CDR3 region: CASSPPREILNTGELFF. The CDR3 DNA follows: TGTGCCAGCAGCCCCCCGCGTGAGATACTGAACACCGGGGAGCTGTTTTTT. Combining the CDR3 with reference TRBV7-9 and TRBJ2-2 gives the whole variable domain DTGVSQNPRHKITKRGQNVTFRCDPISEHNRLYWYRQTLGQGPEFLTYFQNEAQLEKSRLLSDRFSAERPKGSFSTLEIQRTEQGDSAMYLCASSPPREILNTGELFFGEGSRLTVL.

The V gene is TRBV5-1, the J gene TRBJ2-5; a weak D match, TRBD1 (6 bases). The end of the DNA aligns better with TRBJ2-7, so the J call may be wrong. CDR3 length: 16 amino acids. Germline CDR1 reads SGHRS; CDR2 reads YFSETQ. This CDR3 reads CASSKSSRDTTYEQYF. Written as DNA, the CDR3 is TGCGCCAGCAGCAAAAGCTCCCGGGACACTACCTACGAGCAGTACTTC.